This TCR beta chain stems from a study of Graves' ophthalmopathy and Graves' hyperthyroidism. In the study overall: Peripheral blood sampling preceded any treatment and occurred at initial diagnosis. Regarding the study as a whole: As the model predicted ophthalmopathy progression, it achieved a sensitivity of about 71% and a specificity of approximately 72%.

Hyperthyroidism showing no ophthalmopathy within 18 months of follow-up was stable. Patients were excluded if they had other autoimmune diseases or uncontrolled infections, and likewise if pregnancy or lactation applied. This clonotype is a singleton in its sample. The antigen remains undetermined. Scientists amplified the TCR beta CDR3 regions from RNA transcripts. In the first round, RT-PCR was carried out with HTBI primers, and a multiplex PCR formed the second round. TCRdb reprocessed the multiplex PCR reads via MiXCR and lists one record per CDR3 protein. The table has under 800,000 distinct CDR3 sequences, about 20% seen once. Sequencing was done on a sample of peripheral blood. The TCR sequence derives from a woman between 18 and 29 years old with stable Graves' hyperthyroidism. Some clones in this sample may be carry-over from other donors' samples.

CDR3 sequence: CASSSTPWRGANYGYTF. The CDR3 DNA follows: TGTGCCAGCAGTTCTACCCCATGGCGGGGGGCCAACTATGGCTACACCTTC. The gene calls are TRBV6-2 or TRBV6-3 and TRBJ1-2, with D perhaps matching TRBD1 (6 bases). The CDR3 length is 17 residues. The germline V gene encodes CDR1 MNHEY and CDR2 SVGEGT. V shed 4 bases and J shed 2 bases, with 20 bases lying between them.